This paragraph covers one T cell receptor beta chain sequence. Its antigen is unidentified. The data are from a study of circulating and synovial CD4+ cells in juvenile arthritis. Per germline, CDR1 SGHTA and CDR2 FQGTGA. Trimming stripped 1 base from V and 5 bases from J, with 10 bases between. CDR3 size: 14 residues. Overall study findings and caveats: Shared-clonotype fractions with synovium likely underestimate full repertoire overlap.

Sequencing used immunoSEQ multiplex PCR; TCRdb keeps in-frame clones, though not all of them. The repertoire includes some 35,000 clones, 90% to 95% of them detected once, and approximately 0.7% sits in the top ten. The chain carries TRBV7-3 and TRBJ2-3, with D tentatively TRBD1 (6 bases). This TCR was recovered from a human donor with juvenile idiopathic arthritis. The sequenced sample was CD4+ T cells from blood. CDR3 DNA: TGTGCCAGCAGCTTAAAAGGGGGACGAGATACGCAGTATTTT. Amino acid sequence: CASSLKGGRDTQYF.